This T cell receptor (beta chain) emerged from a study of cytomegalovirus exposure and HLA in healthy donors. Study results and limitations: A later analysis found that most CMV-associated TCR beta chains appeared HLA-restricted. Productive status was seen about 87% or about 30% of the time for most TCR beta V segments in an earlier analysis.

The study ran its PCR with 60 Vbeta and 13 Jbeta primers. The table came from immunoSEQ multiplex PCR; TCRdb's copy has only in-frame clones and leaves some out. In the table there are over 130,000 clones, under 70% of which are singletons. The CDR3 spans 16 residues. The V gene's germline CDR1 is MNHNS and CDR2 SASEGT. V lost 1 base and J 4 bases, leaving 14 bases between the germline ends. In regard to this clone: Its matching antigen is unknown.

Sequencing was carried out using PBMCs. The chain employs TRBV6-1 and TRBJ2-1, with D tentatively TRBD2 (7 bases). The source is a woman aged 55-70 years in good health and CMV-seronegative. Here the CDR3 reads CASSEGGGRIYNEQFF. CDR3 sequence (DNA): TGTGCCAGCAGTGAAGGGGGGGGGCGGATATACAATGAGCAGTTCTTC.